One sample yielded the 7 T cell receptor beta chains listed below, sequenced in a study of T-cell memory formation after mild COVID-19 (dated by TCRdb to 2020 to 2022). Libraries were made using 5' RACE. These reads were obtained on an Illumina NovaSeq 6000. TCRdb ran its own pipeline on the public reads, namely fastp trimming at Q25 and MiXCR clone calling, and kept in-frame beta chains. A single entry per CDR3 protein holds the most common genes and DNA from its merged rows. Counted in this sample were around 180,000 distinct CDR3 sequences; approximately 17% of them appeared once. The ten largest make up more than 3% of the sample. Sequencing input: PBMCs or a T cell subset sorted from them (not recorded which). These TCRs come from a man aged 18 to 29 who had mild COVID-19 (a few samples of this study predate the infection). The sample titles of this study are shuffled in the database, so cell type and time point are left out; the donor was told from shared clones.

This clonotype was counted a few times. V is TRBV27 and J is TRBJ1-1, with 8 bases fitting TRBD1. The CDR3 sequence is 15 residues long. Germline V CDR1 and CDR2: MNHEY, SMNVEV (reference sequence). The J segment lost 0 bases and the V segment lost 4 bases, leaving 4 bases of the junction unmatched. For the CDR3, the DNA is TGTGCCAGCAGTTCATGGACAGGGATGAACACTGAAGCTTTCTTT. Its protein product is CASSSWTGMNTEAFF.

This clonotype was seen a handful of times. V gene TRBV7-2 combines with J gene TRBJ2-5; 8 bases map to TRBD1. Germline V CDR1 and CDR2: SGHTA, FQGNSA. This CDR3 comprises 14 residues. Trimming took 3 bases from V and 5 from J; bases not matched to a gene: 5. CDR3 bases: TGTGCCAGCAGCTTTCAGGGGGCTGGGGAGACCCAGTACTTC. The encoded protein is CASSFQGAGETQYF.

The chain recombines TRBV6-6 with TRBJ1-1; tentatively, D is TRBD1 (5 bases). This CDR3 spans 12 amino acids. With 5 bases removed from V and 2 bases from J, the gap between germline ends came to 6 bases. Germline CDR1 reads MNHNY; CDR2 reads SVGAGI (reference sequence). CDR3 in DNA: TGTGCCAGCAGTGGACAAAACACTGAAGCTTTCTTT. Its protein is CASSGQNTEAFF.

This clonotype was seen more than once but under ten times. This chain links TRBV4-2 with TRBJ2-2; 7 bases agree with TRBD1. This CDR3 spans 16 amino acids. Germline-derived CDR1 and CDR2 are LGHNA and YNFKEQ. V lost 0 bases and J lost 1; bases outside the gene matches: 2. In DNA form, the CDR3 reads TGTGCCAGCAGCCAAGAACAGGGGCGGAACACCGGGGAGCTGTTTTTT. This codes for CASSQEQGRNTGELFF.

V and J are TRBV18 and TRBJ2-7, with a tentative D call TRBD2 (8 bases). V gave up 4 bases and J gave up 2 bases, with 21 bases separating them. Germline V lookup: CDR1 KGHSH, CDR2 LQKENI. The CDR3 has 17 residues. The CDR3 DNA reads TGTGCCAGCTCACTAAACCCCGGGACAGCGGGGGCCTACGAGCAGTACTTC. Residues: CASSLNPGTAGAYEQYF.

The chain carries TRBV18 and TRBJ1-4; D remains unclear. There are 14 residues in the CDR3. Deletions cut 6 bases from V and 11 bases from J, with 19 bases between. In germline, CDR1 is KGHSH, CDR2 LQKENI. The chain's CDR3 is CASSGSTGMGKLFF. In nucleotides, the CDR3 is TGTGCCAGCTCCGGATCGACGGGGATGGGGAAACTGTTTTTT.

The chain carries TRBV2 and TRBJ1-3; D is ambiguous. The CDR3 contains 14 residues. Trimming took off 6 bases at V and 2 bases at J, with 11 bases between the two ends. The germline CDR1 and CDR2 sequences are SNHLY and FYNNEI. The CDR3 DNA sequence: TGTGCCAGCAGATCGGACCTGGCTGGAAACACCATATATTTT. Protein product: CASRSDLAGNTIYF.